The 15 T cell receptor beta chains in this list originate from one sample, sequenced in a study of blood T cell repertoires in COVID-19. The protocol was immunoSEQ multiplex PCR, while the TCRdb copy is restricted to in-frame clones and leaves out a portion. The sample has some 78,000 clones, approximately 91% seen once. Input material: peripheral blood. These receptors were obtained from an older man with active or convalescent COVID-19.

Turning to this clone: The DNA is left out, because the CDR3 cannot be placed on it with certainty; the CDR3 is given as TCRdb lists it. This chain connects TRBV1 to TRBJ2-1; the D call of TRBD1 is as the table states it, not checked on the DNA. TRBV1 is labeled a pseudogene. The CDR3 is 18 residues long, ends included. Here the CDR3 reads CTSSHSNVGQGIGNEQFF.

This chain links TRBV7-2 with TRBJ1-5; D remains ambiguous. Trimming took 5 bases from V and 9 from J, leaving 17 bases between them. The CDR3 length is 14 residues. The germline CDR1 and CDR2 sequences are SGHTA and FQGNSA. The CDR3 region has the DNA TGTGCCAGCAGCGGAGGCACAGTCAATGGGCCCCAGCATTTT. This encodes CASSGGTVNGPQHF. Looking up the rest from reference TRBV7-2 and TRBJ1-5 gives the full variable domain: GAGVSQSPSNKVTEKGKDVELRCDPISGHTALYWYRQSLGQGLEFLIYFQGNSAPDKSGLPSDRFSAERTGGSVSTLTIQRTQQEDSAVYLCASSGGTVNGPQHFGDGTRLSIL.

The J gene is TRBJ2-3, the V gene TRBV30, with 9 bases aligning to TRBD1. Germline CDR1 GTSNPN, CDR2 SVGIG (reference sequence). The V gene end was trimmed by 2 bases and the J gene end by 0 bases; junction bases not matched to a gene: 3. The CDR3 is 15 amino acids. This CDR3 is CAWSTGQGSTDTQYF. The CDR3 DNA follows: TGTGCCTGGAGTACCGGACAGGGGAGCACAGATACGCAGTATTTT.

The rearrangement joins TRBV5-1 to TRBJ2-5; 7 bases align to TRBD2. Trimming removed 5 bases from V and 4 bases from J; junction bases left unmatched: 8. The CDR3 length is 14 residues. Germline CDR1 reads SGHRS; CDR2 reads YFSETQ. The CDR3 DNA is TGCGCCAGCAGGTCCTCTAGCGGCATAGAGACCCAGTACTTC. This translates into CASRSSSGIETQYF.

This chain uses TRBV5-4 with TRBJ1-1, with D tentatively TRBD1 (6 bases). The CDR3 extends over 14 amino acids. Germline V CDR1 and CDR2: SGHNT, YYREEE (reference sequence). V gave up 4 bases and J gave up 1 base, with 11 bases separating them. The CDR3 loop is CASSPQTGNTEAFF. CDR3 nucleotide sequence: TGTGCCAGCAGCCCCCAGACAGGGAACACTGAAGCTTTCTTT. Full variable domain (missing parts from reference TRBV5-4 and TRBJ1-1): ETGVTQSPTHLIKTRGQQVTLRCSSQSGHNTVSWYQQALGQGPQFIFQYYREEENGRGNFPPRFSGLQFPNYSSELNVNALELDDSALYLCASSPQTGNTEAFFGQGTRLTVV.

The V gene is TRBV2, the J gene TRBJ2-7; tentative D call: TRBD1 (6 bases). CDR3 length: 16 residues. In germline, CDR1 is SNHLY, CDR2 FYNNEI. V gave up 1 base and J gave up 0 bases, with 13 bases separating them. This CDR3 is CASSEGRTGLSYEQYF. CDR3 DNA sequence: TGTGCCAGCAGTGAAGGTCGTACAGGGCTCTCCTACGAGCAGTACTTC.

The chain carries TRBV7-9 and TRBJ1-4, with TRBD1 matching 8 bases. The CDR3 spans 15 residues. The germline gives CDR1 SEHNR, CDR2 FQNEAQ (reference sequence). J gave up 7 bases and V 4 bases, and 8 bases lay outside the gene matches. DNA for the CDR3: TGTGCCAGCAGCTCCGGACAGGGCCGGGGTGAAAAACTGTTTTTT. Encoded protein: CASSSGQGRGEKLFF.

The chain carries TRBV18 and TRBJ1-4, with D hard to call. V lost 0 bases to trimming and J lost 10 bases, with 12 bases between them. The CDR3 is 14 residues long. The germline gives CDR1 KGHSH, CDR2 LQKENI. The CDR3 sequence is CASSPPGFGVKLFF. For the CDR3, the DNA is TGTGCCAGCTCACCACCGGGATTCGGGGTAAAACTGTTTTTT. Looking up the rest from reference TRBV18 and TRBJ1-4 gives the full variable domain: NAGVMQNPRHLVRRRGQEARLRCSPMKGHSHVYWYRQLPEEGLKFMVYLQKENIIDESGMPKERFSAEFPKEGPSILRIQQVVRGDSAAYFCASSPPGFGVKLFFGSGTQLSVL.

J is TRBJ1-2 and V is TRBV10-1; D possibly corresponds to TRBD1 (5 bases). This CDR3 region has 16 residues. Deletions cut 1 base from V and 3 bases from J, with 15 bases between. Germline V CDR1 and CDR2: WNHNN, SYGVQD (reference sequence). CDR3 region: CASSEYTGTDDYGYTF. CDR3 sequence (DNA): TGCGCCAGCAGTGAGTATACCGGGACTGACGACTATGGCTACACCTTC.

The chain links TRBV5-1 to TRBJ1-1; 7 bases fit TRBD1. CDR1 is SGHRS and CDR2 is YFSETQ in the germline V gene. The CDR3 is 16 amino acids. The V segment lost 3 bases and the J segment 1 base; nucleotides outside the gene matches: 9. In DNA form, the CDR3 reads TGCGCCAGCAGCTGGGGTCCAGGGGGTGGGAACACTGAAGCTTTCTTT. It codes for CASSWGPGGGNTEAFF.

The J gene is TRBJ1-4, the V gene TRBV4-1; 8 bases line up with TRBD1. The CDR3 has 14 residues. The V segment lost 5 bases and the J segment 7 bases; nucleotides outside the gene matches: 6. The germline gives CDR1 MGHRA, CDR2 YSYEKL. In DNA form, the CDR3 reads TGCGCCAGCAGCGGACAGGGTTTGGGTGAAAAACTGTTTTTT. Translating it yields CASSGQGLGEKLFF.

The chain joins TRBV12-3 or TRBV12-4 to TRBJ1-2; the D is unclear. Trimming shortened V by 2 bases and J by 7 bases, and 11 bases separated the two germline ends. The CDR3 extends over 13 amino acids. In DNA, the CDR3 is TGTGCCAGCAGTTTAACGGCAGGCAGTGGCTACACCTTC. Protein product: CASSLTAGSGYTF.

This chain links TRBV7-2 with TRBJ1-5; a weak D match, TRBD1 (6 bases). V was shortened by 5 bases and J by 9 bases, with 14 bases between the two germline ends. Germline assignment: CDR1 SGHTA and CDR2 FQGNSA. This CDR3 contains 13 residues. CDR3 amino acids: CASSDQGLGPQHF. The CDR3 DNA follows: TGTGCCAGCAGCGATCAGGGGTTAGGGCCCCAGCATTTT. Combining the CDR3 with reference TRBV7-2 and TRBJ1-5 gives the whole variable domain GAGVSQSPSNKVTEKGKDVELRCDPISGHTALYWYRQSLGQGLEFLIYFQGNSAPDKSGLPSDRFSAERTGGSVSTLTIQRTQQEDSAVYLCASSDQGLGPQHFGDGTRLSIL.

The rearrangement uses TRBV5-1 and TRBJ1-2, with D unresolved. The CDR3 totals 14 residues. Germline V gene lookup returns CDR1 SGHRS and CDR2 YFSETQ. Trimming stripped 4 bases from V and 4 bases from J, with 14 bases between. This chain's CDR3 is CASSPYGESYGYTF. CDR3 in DNA: TGCGCCAGCAGCCCGTACGGGGAGAGCTATGGCTACACCTTC. Together with reference TRBV5-1 and TRBJ1-2, the CDR3 gives the full variable domain: KAGVTQTPRYLIKTRGQQVTLSCSPISGHRSVSWYQQTPGQGLQFLFEYFSETQRNKGNFPGRFSGRQFSNSRSEMNVSTLELGDSALYLCASSPYGESYGYTFGSGTRLTVV.

This chain uses TRBV7-9 with TRBJ1-5; 7 bases are shared with TRBD1. The CDR3 is 15 residues long. V dropped 4 bases and J dropped 2; count of bases not matched to a gene: 5. Per the germline V gene, CDR1 is SEHNR and CDR2 is FQNEAQ (reference sequence). CDR3: CASSSTGTGNQPQHF. Written as DNA, the CDR3 is TGTGCCAGCAGCTCGACAGGGACGGGCAATCAGCCCCAGCATTTT.